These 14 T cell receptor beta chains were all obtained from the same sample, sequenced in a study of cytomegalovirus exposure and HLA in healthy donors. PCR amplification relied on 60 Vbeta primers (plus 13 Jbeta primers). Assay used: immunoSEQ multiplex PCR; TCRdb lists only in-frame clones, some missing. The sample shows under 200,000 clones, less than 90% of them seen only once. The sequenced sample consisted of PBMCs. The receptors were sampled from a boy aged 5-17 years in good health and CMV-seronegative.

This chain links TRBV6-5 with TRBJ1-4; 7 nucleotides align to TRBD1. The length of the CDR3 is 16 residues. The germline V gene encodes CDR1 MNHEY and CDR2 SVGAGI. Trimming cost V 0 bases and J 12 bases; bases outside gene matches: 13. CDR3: CASSYSLAQGGPQLFF. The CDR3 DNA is TGTGCCAGCAGTTACTCTCTGGCGCAGGGGGGACCTCAACTGTTTTTT.

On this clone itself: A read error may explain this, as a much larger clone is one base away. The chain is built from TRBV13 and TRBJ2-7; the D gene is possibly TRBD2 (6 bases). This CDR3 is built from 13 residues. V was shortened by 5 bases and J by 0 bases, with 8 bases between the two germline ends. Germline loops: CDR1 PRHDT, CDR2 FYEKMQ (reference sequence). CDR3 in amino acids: CASSLGLSYEQYF. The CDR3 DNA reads TGTGCCAGCAGCCTGGGACTCTCCTACGAGCAGTACTTC.

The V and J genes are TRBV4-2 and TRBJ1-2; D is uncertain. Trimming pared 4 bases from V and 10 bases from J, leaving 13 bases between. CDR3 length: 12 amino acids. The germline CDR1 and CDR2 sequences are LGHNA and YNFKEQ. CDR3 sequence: CASSPDDSPYTF. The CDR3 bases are TGTGCCAGCAGCCCAGATGACTCCCCCTACACCTTC.

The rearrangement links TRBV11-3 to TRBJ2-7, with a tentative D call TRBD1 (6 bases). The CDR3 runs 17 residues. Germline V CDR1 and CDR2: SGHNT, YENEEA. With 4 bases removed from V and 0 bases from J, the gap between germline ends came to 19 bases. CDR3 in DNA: TGTGCCAGCAGCTACAAAAAACAGGGTCTCCTCTCCTACGAGCAGTACTTC. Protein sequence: CASSYKKQGLLSYEQYF.

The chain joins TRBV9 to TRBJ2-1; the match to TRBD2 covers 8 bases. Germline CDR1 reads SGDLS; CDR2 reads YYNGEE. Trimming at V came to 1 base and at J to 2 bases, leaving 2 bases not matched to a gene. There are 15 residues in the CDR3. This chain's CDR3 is CASSVSGGPYNEQFF. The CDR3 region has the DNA TGTGCCAGCAGCGTATCGGGGGGGCCCTACAATGAGCAGTTCTTC.

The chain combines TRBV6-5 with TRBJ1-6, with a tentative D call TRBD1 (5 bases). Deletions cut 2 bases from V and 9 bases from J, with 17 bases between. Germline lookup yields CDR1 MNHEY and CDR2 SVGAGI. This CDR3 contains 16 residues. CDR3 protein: CASSYLTRERRSPLHF. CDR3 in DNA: TGTGCCAGCAGTTACCTTACCAGGGAACGGCGTTCACCCCTCCACTTT.

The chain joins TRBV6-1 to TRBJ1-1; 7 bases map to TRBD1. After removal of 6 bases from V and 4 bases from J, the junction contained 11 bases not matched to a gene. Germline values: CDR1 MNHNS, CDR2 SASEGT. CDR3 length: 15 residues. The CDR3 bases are TGTGCCAGCAGACCGACAGGGCTCTCGGGCACTGAAGCTTTCTTT. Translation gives CASRPTGLSGTEAFF.

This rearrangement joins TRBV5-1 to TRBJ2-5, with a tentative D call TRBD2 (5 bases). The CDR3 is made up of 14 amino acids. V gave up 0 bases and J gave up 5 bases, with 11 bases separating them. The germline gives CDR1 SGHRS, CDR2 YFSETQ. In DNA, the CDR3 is TGCGCCAGCAGCTTGGGCGGGCCGCGGGAGACCCAGTACTTC. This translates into CASSLGGPRETQYF.

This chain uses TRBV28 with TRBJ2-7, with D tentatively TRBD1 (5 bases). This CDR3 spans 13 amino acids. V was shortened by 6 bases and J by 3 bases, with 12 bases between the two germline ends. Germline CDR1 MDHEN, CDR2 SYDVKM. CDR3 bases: TGTGCCAGCAGCAGGGTACTAAGCTACGAGCAGTACTTC. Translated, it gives CASSRVLSYEQYF.

Written as DNA, the CDR3 is TGTGCCATCAGTGAGTCGCGGGGGTCCTATGGCTACACCTTC. It codes for CAISESRGSYGYTF. The rearrangement uses TRBV10-3 and TRBJ1-2; D perhaps matches TRBD1 (5 bases). V lost 0 bases and J lost 4, with 9 bases in between. The CDR3 totals 14 residues. CDR1 ENHRY and CDR2 SYGVKD come from the germline V gene.

CDR3 loop: CASSFRGGGSNEQFF. CDR3 nucleotides: TGTGCCAGCAGCTTCAGGGGTGGGGGTTCCAATGAGCAGTTCTTC. J is TRBJ2-1 and V is TRBV7-2, with TRBD1 as a possible D gene (6 bases). This CDR3 is built from 15 residues. V was shortened by 3 bases and J by 6 bases, with 15 bases between the two germline ends. The germline V gene has CDR1 SGHTA and CDR2 FQGNSA.

The CDR3, as DNA: TGTGCCAGCAGCTTAGGCCAGGCGTGGACCCAGTACTTC. This encodes CASSLGQAWTQYF. The chain uses TRBV11-2 and TRBJ2-5; no reliable D call. CDR3 length: 13 amino acids. Germline loops: CDR1 SGHAT, CDR2 FQNNGV. Trimming removed 1 base from V and 7 bases from J, with 10 bases in between. The variable domain in full, completed from reference TRBV11-2 and TRBJ2-5, reads EAGVAQSPRYKIIEKRQSVAFWCNPISGHATLYWYQQILGQGPKLLIQFQNNGVVDDSQLPKDRFSAERLKGVDSTLKIQPAKLEDSAVYLCASSLGQAWTQYFGPGTRLLVL.

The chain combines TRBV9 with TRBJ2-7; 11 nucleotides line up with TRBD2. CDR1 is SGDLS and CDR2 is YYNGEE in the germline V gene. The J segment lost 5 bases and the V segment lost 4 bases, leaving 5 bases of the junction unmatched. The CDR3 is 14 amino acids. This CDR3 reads CASSPTSGSHEQYF. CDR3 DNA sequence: TGTGCCAGCAGCCCCACTAGCGGGAGCCACGAGCAGTACTTC. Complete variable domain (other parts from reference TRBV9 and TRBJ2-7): DSGVTQTPKHLITATGQRVTLRCSPRSGDLSVYWYQQSLDQGLQFLIQYYNGEERAKGNILERFSAQQFPDLHSELNLSSLELGDSALYFCASSPTSGSHEQYFGPGTRLTVT.

DNA for the CDR3: TGTGCCAGCACCTCAACGATGGCCCAGGGGATGTACGAGCAGTACTTC. Encoded protein: CASTSTMAQGMYEQYF. This chain joins TRBV11-2 and TRBJ2-7, with D tentatively TRBD1 (6 bases). The CDR3 consists of 16 residues. Germline CDR1 SGHAT, CDR2 FQNNGV. V dropped 7 bases and J dropped 4 bases, with 23 bases sitting between them.